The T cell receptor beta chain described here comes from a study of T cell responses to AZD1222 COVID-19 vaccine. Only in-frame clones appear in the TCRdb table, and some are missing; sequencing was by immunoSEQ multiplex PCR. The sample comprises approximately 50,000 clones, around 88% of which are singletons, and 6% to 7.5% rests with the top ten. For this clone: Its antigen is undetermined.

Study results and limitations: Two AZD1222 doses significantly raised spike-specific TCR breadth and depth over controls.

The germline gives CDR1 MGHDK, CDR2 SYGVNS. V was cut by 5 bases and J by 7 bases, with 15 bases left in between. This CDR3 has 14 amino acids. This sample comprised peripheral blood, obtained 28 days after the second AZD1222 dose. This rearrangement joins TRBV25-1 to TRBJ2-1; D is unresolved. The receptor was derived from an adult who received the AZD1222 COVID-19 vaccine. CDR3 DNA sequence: TGTGCCAGCAGTCGCCGGGCAGCGCTAAATGAGCAGTTCTTC. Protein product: CASSRRAALNEQFF.